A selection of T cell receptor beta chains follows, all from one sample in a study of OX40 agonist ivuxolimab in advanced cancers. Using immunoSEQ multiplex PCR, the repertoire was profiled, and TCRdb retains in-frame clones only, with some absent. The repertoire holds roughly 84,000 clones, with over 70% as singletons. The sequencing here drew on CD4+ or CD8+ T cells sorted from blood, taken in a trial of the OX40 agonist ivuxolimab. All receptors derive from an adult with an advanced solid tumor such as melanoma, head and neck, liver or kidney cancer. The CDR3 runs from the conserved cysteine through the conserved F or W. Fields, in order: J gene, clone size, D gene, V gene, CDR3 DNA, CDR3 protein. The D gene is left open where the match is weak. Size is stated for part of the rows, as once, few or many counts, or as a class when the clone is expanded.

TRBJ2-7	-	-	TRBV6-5	TGTGCCAGCAGTTACGTGGGGCTCCTCAACCACGAGCAGTACTTC	CASSYVGLLNHEQYF
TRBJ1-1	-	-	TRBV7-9	TGTGCCAGCAGCTTAAAACTCGGCCTCGAAGCTTTCTTT	CASSLKLGLEAFF
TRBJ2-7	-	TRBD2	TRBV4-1	TGCGCCAGCAGCCAAGATCAGGGTCGGGCTAGCGGTTCCTACGAGCAGTACTTC	CASSQDQGRASGSYEQYF
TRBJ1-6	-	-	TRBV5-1	TGCGCCAGCAGCTTGGGGGTGGGGAGTAATTCACCCCTCCACTTT	CASSLGVGSNSPLHF
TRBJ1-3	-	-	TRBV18	TGTGCCAGCTCACTGAGACAGTCCGGCTCTGGAAACACCATATATTTT	CASSLRQSGSGNTIYF
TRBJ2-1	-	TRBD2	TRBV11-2	TGTGCCAGCAGCTCACTAGCGGACTTCTACAATGAGCAGTTCTTC	CASSSLADFYNEQFF
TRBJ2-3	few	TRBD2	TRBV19	TGTGCCAGTAGTAGTCTGACTAGCGGGGGGGATACGCAGTATTTT	CASSSLTSGGDTQYF
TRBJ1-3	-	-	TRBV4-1	TGCGCCAGCAGCCTTACACTTAACTGGGGAGGACTTGGAAACACCATATATTTT	CASSLTLNWGGLGNTIYF
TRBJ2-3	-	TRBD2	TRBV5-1	TGCGCCAGCAGCTTGGGGCTAGCGGGATTCACAGATACGCAGTATTTT	CASSLGLAGFTDTQYF
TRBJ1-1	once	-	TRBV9	TGTGCCAGCAGCGCCCCGACGGGGCACACTGAAGCTTTCTTT	CASSAPTGHTEAFF
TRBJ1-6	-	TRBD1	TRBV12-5	TGTGCTAGTGGTTTGTGGGACAGGAATTCACCCCTCCACTTT	CASGLWDRNSPLHF
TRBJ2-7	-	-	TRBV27	TGTGCCAGCAGTTTATTCCCCCGGGCCCCCTACGAGCAGTACTTC	CASSLFPRAPYEQYF
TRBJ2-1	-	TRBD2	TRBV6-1	TGTGCCAGCAGAACGCTAGCGGGAGTCGGTGAGCAGTTCTTC	CASRTLAGVGEQFF
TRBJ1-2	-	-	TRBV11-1	TGTGCCAGCAGCACTCAACAGGGATTTCGCGGCTACACCTTC	CASSTQQGFRGYTF
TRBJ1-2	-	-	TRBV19	TGTGCCAGTAGTATTTCTTCAGCTAACTATGGCTACACCTTC	CASSISSANYGYTF
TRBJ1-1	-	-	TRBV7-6	TGTGCCAGCAGCGTCCGCTTATCGGTGGACACTGAAGCTTTCTTT	CASSVRLSVDTEAFF
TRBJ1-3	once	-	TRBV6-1	TGTGCCAGCAGTGAACGGGTTTGGGCAATTCGCGTTAGTGGAAACACCATATATTTT	CASSERVWAIRVSGNTIYF
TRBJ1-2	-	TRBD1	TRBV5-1	TGCGCCAGCAGCTTGATCCAGGGGGCGGTTTTCGGCTACACCTTC	CASSLIQGAVFGYTF
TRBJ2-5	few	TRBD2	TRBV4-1	TGCGCCAGCAGCCAGGGGGGACTACAAGAGACCCAGTACTTC	CASSQGGLQETQYF
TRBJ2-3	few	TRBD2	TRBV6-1	TGTGCCAGCAGTGAACTAGCGGGGGGGCCAGATACGCAGTATTTT	CASSELAGGPDTQYF
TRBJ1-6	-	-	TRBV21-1	TGTGCCAGCAGCAAAGAAAGGACAGGCACACCCCTCCACTTT	CASSKERTGTPLHF
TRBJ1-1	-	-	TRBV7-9	TGTGCCAGCAGCCGCATGGAGTGGACCAAGGAAGCTTTCTTT	CASSRMEWTKEAFF
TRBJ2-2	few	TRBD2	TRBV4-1	TGCGCCAGCAGAACTAGCGGGGGGGAAACGAACACCGGGGAGCTGTTTTTT	CASRTSGGETNTGELFF
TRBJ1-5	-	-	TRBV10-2	TGCGCCAGCAGGGACACTTATAGCAATCAGCCCCAGCATTTT	CASRDTYSNQPQHF
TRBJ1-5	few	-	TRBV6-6	TGTGCCAGCAGTTACTCGACCTTGAGTCAGCCCCAGCATTTT	CASSYSTLSQPQHF
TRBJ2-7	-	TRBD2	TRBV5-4	TGTGCCAGCAGCAAGGGACTAGCGGGAGTAAGGTACGAGCAGTACTTT	CASSKGLAGVRYEQYF
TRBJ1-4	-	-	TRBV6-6	TGTGCCAGCATGCAGGGGCAAGAGGATGAAAAACTGTTTTTT	CASMQGQEDEKLFF
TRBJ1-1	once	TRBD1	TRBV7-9	TGTGCCAGCACTCCAGGGGGAGCTTTCTTT	CASTPGGAFF
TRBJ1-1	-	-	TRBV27	TGTGCCACCAGACCGATCCGTGTTGCTGAAGCTTTCTTT	CATRPIRVAEAFF